Below are 24 T cell receptor beta chains sequenced from a single sample in a study of blood T cell repertoires in COVID-19. Profiled with immunoSEQ multiplex PCR; TCRdb holds only in-frame clones, not every one. The table includes about 420,000 clones, approximately 90% detected once. Sequenced input: peripheral blood. Source of these receptors: a man aged 18 to 29 with COVID-19, enrolled during active disease.

This chain connects TRBV6-8 to TRBJ2-7; tentatively, D is TRBD2 (5 bases). The CDR3 totals 16 residues. CDR1 and CDR2 (germline): MNHGY, SAAAGT. V lost 2 bases to trimming and J lost 1 base, with 15 bases between them. CDR3 loop: CASSYKDWTVSYEQYF. CDR3 coding DNA: TGTGCCAGCAGTTACAAGGACTGGACCGTTTCCTACGAGCAGTACTTC.

The rearrangement links TRBV5-1 to TRBJ2-1; 9 nucleotides line up with TRBD2. V shed 4 bases and J 7 bases; nucleotides not matched to a gene: 9. CDR3 length: 15 amino acids. Germline values: CDR1 SGHRS, CDR2 YFSETQ. The CDR3 nucleotides are TGCGCCAGCAGCATTTCGATAGCGGGAGCAAATGAGCAGTTCTTC. This encodes CASSISIAGANEQFF.

The DNA for the CDR3 is TGTGCCAGCAGCTCACCCGGGACTAGCGGGAGTTATACGCAGTATTTT. Translating gives CASSSPGTSGSYTQYF. The J gene is TRBJ2-3, the V gene TRBV7-8; the match to TRBD2 covers 14 bases. V trimming: 4 bases; J trimming: 7 bases; junction bases outside the gene matches: 7. Per germline, CDR1 SGHVS and CDR2 FQNEAQ. The CDR3 extends over 16 amino acids.

This chain joins TRBV18 and TRBJ1-3; D may be TRBD1 (6 bases). The CDR3 spans 15 residues. Looked up from germline, CDR1 is KGHSH and CDR2 is LQKENI. V was shortened by 3 bases and J by 2 bases, with 11 bases between the two germline ends. CDR3 nucleotide sequence: TGTGCCAGCTCACCGGGAACAGGGCCTGGAAACACCATATATTTT. Translating it yields CASSPGTGPGNTIYF.

This chain links TRBV4-2 with TRBJ2-1; 8 bases line up with TRBD2. CDR3 length equals 17 residues. Germline CDR1 and CDR2: LGHNA and YNFKEQ. The trim removed 2 bases at V and 6 bases at J, leaving 12 bases unmatched. CDR3: CASSQISLPGGTNEQFF. For the CDR3, the DNA is TGTGCCAGCAGCCAAATTTCTTTGCCGGGAGGGACCAATGAGCAGTTCTTC.

V and J are TRBV15 and TRBJ2-1; D might be TRBD2 (5 bases). The CDR3 totals 15 residues. Germline V gene sequence: CDR1 LNHNV, CDR2 YYDKDF (reference sequence). The V gene lost 1 base and the J gene lost 3 bases, with 10 bases spanning the gap. CDR3 in amino acids: CATSRVRTGYNEQFF. The DNA for the CDR3 is TGTGCCACCAGCAGAGTCCGGACTGGCTACAATGAGCAGTTCTTC.

The rearrangement links TRBV28 to TRBJ2-1, with D perhaps matching TRBD2 (6 bases). This CDR3 is built from 15 residues. CDR1 and CDR2 (germline): MDHEN, SYDVKM. Deletions cut 7 bases from V and 1 base from J, with 14 bases between. The CDR3 sequence: CASNLGGDSYNEQFF. The CDR3 nucleotides are TGTGCCAGCAACCTAGGCGGGGATTCCTACAATGAGCAGTTCTTC.

The V and J genes are TRBV5-6 and TRBJ1-4; D is uncertain. The CDR3 sequence is 15 residues long. Per germline, CDR1 SGHDT and CDR2 YYEEEE. V was shortened by 2 bases and J by 1 base, with 9 bases between the two germline ends. The DNA for the CDR3 is TGTGCCAGCAGCTTTGGGAGCCGAACTAATGAAAAACTGTTTTTT. This translates into CASSFGSRTNEKLFF. Drawing the rest from reference TRBV5-6 and TRBJ1-4, the complete variable domain is DAGVTQSPTHLIKTRGQQVTLRCSPKSGHDTVSWYQQALGQGPQFIFQYYEEEERQRGNFPDRFSGHQFPNYSSELNVNALLLGDSALYLCASSFGSRTNEKLFFGSGTQLSVL.

This clone has just one count. The chain is built from TRBV5-1 and TRBJ2-7; TRBD2 matches at 9 bases. Per germline, CDR1 SGHRS and CDR2 YFSETQ. The CDR3 spans 14 residues. V lost 0 bases to trimming and J lost 4 bases; unmatched junction nucleotides: 2. CDR3 in DNA: TGCGCCAGCAGCTTGGCTAGCGGGACGTACGAGCAGTACTTC. Its protein is CASSLASGTYEQYF.

This clone was detected only once. This chain uses TRBV18 with TRBJ2-1; 12 bases fit TRBD2. The V gene end was trimmed by 3 bases and the J gene end by 8 bases; junction bases not matched to a gene: 2. The CDR3 spans 14 residues. Germline V gives CDR1 KGHSH, CDR2 LQKENI. CDR3 in amino acids: CASSPTSGGYEQFF. CDR3 bases: TGTGCCAGCTCACCGACTAGCGGGGGCTATGAGCAGTTCTTC.

The DNA of the CDR3 is TGTGCCAGCAGCGTAGGCCTCTCTATAGGCCTAGCGGGATTCCGTGAGCAGTACTTC. Its protein is CASSVGLSIGLAGFREQYF. The rearrangement joins TRBV9 to TRBJ2-7; 9 nucleotides match TRBD2. CDR1 is SGDLS and CDR2 is YYNGEE in the germline V gene. Germline trimming cut 0 bases from V and 7 bases from J; bases unmatched to any gene: 20. The CDR3 covers 19 residues.

This chain connects TRBV7-9 to TRBJ1-1; D is unresolved. V was shortened by 3 bases and J by 3 bases, with 5 bases between the two germline ends. This CDR3 spans 12 amino acids. Germline CDR1 is SEHNR and CDR2 is FQNEAQ (reference sequence). The CDR3 is CASSFGYTEAFF. The CDR3 DNA sequence: TGTGCCAGCAGCTTCGGTTACACTGAAGCTTTCTTT.

The chain has TRBV11-2 and TRBJ2-7; D is ambiguous. The CDR3 extends over 11 amino acids. Germline V gene sequence: CDR1 SGHAT, CDR2 FQNNGV. V gave up 5 bases and J gave up 4 bases, with 6 bases separating them. CDR3 sequence: CASSQEYEQYF. CDR3 nucleotides: TGTGCCAGCAGCCAGGAATACGAGCAGTACTTC.

In nucleotides, the CDR3 is TGTGCCAGTAGTGAGACAGGGTCCACAGATACGCAGTATTTT. This translates into CASSETGSTDTQYF. This chain joins TRBV19 and TRBJ2-3; 7 bases align to TRBD1. The CDR3 has 14 amino acids. CDR1 and CDR2 from the germline V gene are LNHDA and SQIVND (reference sequence). Trimming cost V 5 bases and J 2 bases; bases outside gene matches: 4.

This clone occurred once. The genes are TRBV7-9 and TRBJ1-2, with unresolved D. The germline gives CDR1 SEHNR, CDR2 FQNEAQ (reference sequence). Trimming left V 5 bases short and J 2 bases short, with 12 bases between. The CDR3 contains 14 residues. The CDR3 DNA reads as TGTGCCAGCAGCCGCGGCGGGTTAAACTATGGCTACACCTTC. Protein sequence: CASSRGGLNYGYTF. The whole variable domain, remainder taken from reference TRBV7-9 and TRBJ1-2, is DTGVSQNPRHKITKRGQNVTFRCDPISEHNRLYWYRQTLGQGPEFLTYFQNEAQLEKSRLLSDRFSAERPKGSFSTLEIQRTEQGDSAMYLCASSRGGLNYGYTFGSGTRLTVV.

This clone was detected only once. The chain combines TRBV5-1 with TRBJ2-3; TRBD1 matches at 8 bases. From germline, CDR1 is SGHRS and CDR2 YFSETQ. V was clipped by 4 bases and J by 6 bases; unmatched bases: 4. This CDR3 is 13 amino acids long. CDR3 protein: CASSTNRGDTQYF. The CDR3 DNA follows: TGCGCCAGCAGCACAAACAGGGGGGATACGCAGTATTTT.

The chain recombines TRBV4-1 with TRBJ2-7, with TRBD2 as a possible D gene (5 bases). Germline CDR1 reads MGHRA; CDR2 reads YSYEKL. Trimming stripped 4 bases from V and 2 bases from J, with 12 bases between. CDR3 length equals 14 residues. Here the CDR3 reads CASSPPGNPYEQYF. CDR3 sequence (DNA): TGCGCCAGCAGCCCCCCCGGGAACCCCTACGAGCAGTACTTC.

The chain joins TRBV7-9 to TRBJ1-6, with D unresolved. Germline CDR1 is SEHNR and CDR2 is FQNEAQ (reference sequence). Between the trimmed V and J ends, which lost 6 bases and 14 bases, there was a span of 14 bases. CDR3 length: 12 residues. CDR3 DNA: TGTGCCAGCAGGCCAGTCTCGCGGGCCCTCCACTTT. It specifies CASRPVSRALHF.

This chain links TRBV5-4 with TRBJ1-2, with 7 bases lining up with TRBD1. There are 16 residues in the CDR3. The germline gives CDR1 SGHNT, CDR2 YYREEE (reference sequence). Trimming cost V 3 bases and J 6 bases; bases outside gene matches: 14. The CDR3 nucleotides are TGTGCCAGCAGCTCGGATTGGTATGACAGGGCCCATGGCTACACCTTC. Translation: CASSSDWYDRAHGYTF.

This chain uses TRBV2 with TRBJ2-1; D unclear. Trimming took 11 bases from V and 1 from J, leaving 18 bases between them. Germline V gene lookup returns CDR1 SNHLY and CDR2 FYNNEI. This CDR3 is 15 amino acids long. CDR3 DNA sequence: TGTGCCTCAAATTCGGGTAGTGGGTCCTACAATGAGCAGTTCTTC. Translated: CASNSGSGSYNEQFF.

The rearrangement links TRBV7-9 to TRBJ2-7; TRBD2 aligns across 9 bases. The trim removed 1 base at V and 4 bases at J, leaving 5 bases unmatched. CDR1 and CDR2 (germline): SEHNR, FQNEAQ (reference sequence). The CDR3 is 15 amino acids. CDR3 sequence reads: CASSLELAGEYEQYF. As DNA, the CDR3 is TGTGCCAGCAGCTTAGAACTAGCGGGTGAATACGAGCAGTACTTC.

The chain has TRBV9 and TRBJ2-2; 9 bases are a match to TRBD2. J gave up 5 bases and V 1 base, and 0 bases lay outside the gene matches. Germline CDR1 and CDR2: SGDLS and YYNGEE. The CDR3 length is 14 residues. CDR3 residues: CASSVLAGTGELFF. CDR3 nucleotides: TGTGCCAGCAGCGTACTAGCGGGAACCGGGGAGCTGTTTTTT.

This sequence joins TRBV7-9 and TRBJ1-1, with TRBD1 as a possible D gene (6 bases). CDR3 length equals 17 residues. Germline-derived CDR1 and CDR2 are SEHNR and FQNEAQ (reference sequence). V dropped 4 bases and J dropped 5 bases, with 23 bases sitting between them. CDR3 sequence reads: CASSSRANREGQTEAFF. The CDR3 coding sequence is TGTGCCAGCAGCTCAAGGGCTAACAGGGAAGGACAAACTGAAGCTTTCTTT.

The chain has TRBV24-1 and TRBJ2-1; 12 positions match TRBD2. The germline CDR1 and CDR2 sequences are KGHDR and SFDVKD. Trimming took 4 bases from V and 7 from J; bases not matched to a gene: 7. The CDR3 length is 16 residues. CDR3 loop: CATSETGTSGLNEQFF. For the CDR3, the DNA is TGTGCCACCAGTGAAACCGGGACTAGCGGGTTAAATGAGCAGTTCTTC.